The entry below gives a single T cell receptor beta chain sequence along with its context. Its antigen is still unknown. Only in-frame clones appear in the TCRdb table, and some are missing; sequencing was by immunoSEQ multiplex PCR. The sample lists about 100,000 clones, about 87% occurring once. These data originate in a study of T cell responses to AZD1222 COVID-19 vaccine. The wider study: Second-dose groups at about 4 or about 12 weeks were pooled. The study, taken as a whole, reports: The span of vaccine-associated CD4 TCRs extended across spike, with dominance at 160-218 and 743-854. The donors showed a predominance of white British ancestry and of females, with possible underestimation of clonal diversity. Of the AZD1222 recipients, only six or seven were seropositive at baseline.

The CDR3 sequence is 13 residues long. V gave up 5 bases and J gave up 2 bases, with 7 bases separating them. Germline CDR1 and CDR2: MNHEY and SVGEGT. The V and J genes are TRBV6-2 or TRBV6-3 and TRBJ1-5, with D uncertain. The sample in question was peripheral blood, obtained on day 0 of AZD1222 vaccination. The TCR comes from an adult in good health. CDR3 protein: CASSPSGNQPQHF. CDR3 in DNA: TGTGCCAGCAGTCCCTCGGGCAATCAGCCCCAGCATTTT.